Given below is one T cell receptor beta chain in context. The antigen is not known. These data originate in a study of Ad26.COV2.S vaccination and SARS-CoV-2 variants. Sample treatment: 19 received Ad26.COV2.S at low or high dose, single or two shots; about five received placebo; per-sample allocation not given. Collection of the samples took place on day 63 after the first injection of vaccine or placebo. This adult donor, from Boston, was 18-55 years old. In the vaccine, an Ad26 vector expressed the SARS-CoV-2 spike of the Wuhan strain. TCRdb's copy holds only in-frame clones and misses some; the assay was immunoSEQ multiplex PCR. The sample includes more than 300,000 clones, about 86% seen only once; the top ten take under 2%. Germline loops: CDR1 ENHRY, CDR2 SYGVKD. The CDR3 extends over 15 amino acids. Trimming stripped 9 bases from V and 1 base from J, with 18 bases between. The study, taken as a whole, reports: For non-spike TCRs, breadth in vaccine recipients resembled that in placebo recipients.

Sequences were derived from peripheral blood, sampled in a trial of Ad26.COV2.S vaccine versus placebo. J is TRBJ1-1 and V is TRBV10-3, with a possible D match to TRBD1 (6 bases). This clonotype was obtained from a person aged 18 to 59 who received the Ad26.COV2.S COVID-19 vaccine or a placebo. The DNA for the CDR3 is TGTGCCATAGCTCAGGGGTCGACGGGGAACACTGAAGCTTTCTTT. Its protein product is CAIAQGSTGNTEAFF.